The entry that follows covers one TCR beta chain sequence. Its cognate antigen is unknown. This entry belongs to a study of OX40 agonist ivuxolimab in advanced cancers. The table came from immunoSEQ multiplex PCR; TCRdb's copy has only in-frame clones and leaves some out. The sample carries fewer than 90,000 clones, more than 70% recorded once. The study, taken as a whole, reports: Average numbers of expanded clones were greater in CD8+ T cells than in CD4+.

This CDR3 comprises 16 residues. V was clipped by 5 bases and J by 8 bases, with 19 bases between them. The germline gives CDR1 LGHNA, CDR2 YNFKEQ. This rearrangement joins TRBV4-2 to TRBJ1-6; a possible D gene is TRBD1 (5 bases). The TCR sequence derives from an adult with an advanced solid tumor such as melanoma, head and neck, liver or kidney cancer. The specimen was CD4+ or CD8+ T cells sorted from blood, collected in a trial of the OX40 agonist ivuxolimab. Here the CDR3 reads CASSADTGTRDSPLHF. CDR3 DNA: TGTGCCAGCAGCGCCGATACAGGTACCCGCGATTCACCCCTCCACTTT.